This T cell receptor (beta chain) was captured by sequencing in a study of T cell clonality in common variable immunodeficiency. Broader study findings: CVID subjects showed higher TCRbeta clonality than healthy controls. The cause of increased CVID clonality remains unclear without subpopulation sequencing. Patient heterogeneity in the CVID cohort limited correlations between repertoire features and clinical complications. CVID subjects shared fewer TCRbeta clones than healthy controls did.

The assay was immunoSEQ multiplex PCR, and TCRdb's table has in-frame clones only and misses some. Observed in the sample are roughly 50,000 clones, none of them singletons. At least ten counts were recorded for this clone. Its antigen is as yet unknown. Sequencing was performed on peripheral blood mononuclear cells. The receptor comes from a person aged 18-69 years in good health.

CDR3: CASSLGGPTGHTDTQYF. CDR3 DNA, as far as it was read: TGTGCCAGCAGCTTAGGCGGACCGACAGGACACACAGATACG. This chain links TRBV7-8 with TRBJ2-3; maybe TRBD1 (6 bases). The sequenced fragment ends 3 residues before the CDR3 boundary, so the rest is inferred from the germline J gene. The CDR3 is 17 amino acids. Germline assignment: CDR1 SGHVS and CDR2 FQNEAQ. V was clipped by 1 base and J by 2 bases, with 16 bases between them.